Below are 22 T cell receptor beta chains sequenced from a single sample in a study of T-cell memory formation after mild COVID-19. TCRdb re-derived calls from the 5' RACE reads in MiXCR, one entry per CDR3 protein. This sample has 55,000 to 65,000 distinct CDR3 sequences; roughly 9.5% occur once, and the top ten carry more than 0.95%. The sequencing input was PBMCs or a T cell subset sorted from them (not recorded which). Source of these receptors: a man younger than 30 who had mild COVID-19 (a few samples of this study predate the infection). Cell type and time point are not known.

The chain carries TRBV28 and TRBJ2-6, with TRBD1 as a possible D gene (6 bases). The germline CDR1 and CDR2 sequences are MDHEN and SYDVKM. The CDR3 is 15 residues long. V lost 7 bases and J 1 base, leaving 11 bases between the germline ends. CDR3 bases: TGTGCCAGCAAGACTACAGGGTCTGGGGCCAACGTCCTGACTTTC. This encodes CASKTTGSGANVLTF.

The J gene is TRBJ1-4, the V gene TRBV20-1; unclear D gene. This CDR3 has 14 amino acids. CDR1 is DFQATT, CDR2 SNEGSKA, per germline (reference sequence). The ends were cut back, 3 bases at V and 5 bases at J, with 13 bases in the middle. The CDR3 DNA reads TGCAGTGCTAGCGTGGCCGGGGAGAATGAAAAACTGTTTTTT. Amino acid sequence: CSASVAGENEKLFF.

This clonotype was observed many times. The V call is TRBV4-2, the J call TRBJ2-1, with TRBD2 identical over 10 bases. The CDR3 is 20 amino acids. The trim removed 1 base at V and 0 bases at J, leaving 12 bases unmatched. Germline V gene lookup returns CDR1 LGHNA and CDR2 YNFKEQ. The CDR3 is CASSQVLASGGLSSYNEQFF. For the CDR3, the DNA is TGTGCCAGCAGCCAAGTTTTGGCTAGCGGGGGCCTTAGCTCCTACAATGAGCAGTTCTTC.

This chain joins TRBV4-1 and TRBJ1-2; 8 bases match TRBD1. Trimming cost V 5 bases and J 4 bases; bases outside gene matches: 3. Germline CDR1 MGHRA, CDR2 YSYEKL. The CDR3 runs to 13 residues. The CDR3 is CASSSTGAYGYTF. DNA of the CDR3: TGCGCCAGCAGCTCGACAGGGGCCTATGGCTACACCTTC.

This clonotype came up a few times. V usage is TRBV7-2 and J usage is TRBJ2-2, with TRBD2 identical over 8 bases. Per germline, CDR1 SGHTA and CDR2 FQGNSA. This CDR3 contains 15 residues. J lost 4 bases, V lost 6 bases, and 7 bases had no gene match. CDR3 coding DNA: TGTGCCAGCAGTCCCACCGGGAGGGTCACCGGGGAGCTGTTTTTT. Translation: CASSPTGRVTGELFF.

V usage is TRBV28 and J usage is TRBJ2-2; D could derive from TRBD1 or TRBD2 (5 bases each). V dropped 4 bases and J dropped 7 bases, with 19 bases sitting between them. CDR3 length: 16 amino acids. Germline assignment: CDR1 MDHEN and CDR2 SYDVKM. The CDR3 sequence is CASSSLGSGSGGELFF. For the CDR3, the DNA is TGTGCCAGCAGTTCTCTGGGCTCAGGGAGCGGCGGGGAGCTGTTTTTT.

This sequence joins TRBV2 and TRBJ2-3; either TRBD1 or TRBD2 may supply D (5 bases each). The CDR3 contains 15 residues. Germline V gives CDR1 SNHLY, CDR2 FYNNEI. V lost 6 bases to trimming and J lost 2 bases, with 15 bases between them. The chain's CDR3 is CASRALEGNTDTQYF. In DNA, the CDR3 is TGTGCCAGCAGAGCCCTCGAGGGGAACACAGATACGCAGTATTTT.

In its sample, this clonotype was seen a few times. This chain links TRBV25-1 with TRBJ1-2; D uncertain. This CDR3 has 15 amino acids. Looked up from germline, CDR1 is MGHDK and CDR2 is SYGVNS. Between the trimmed V and J ends, which lost 3 bases and 0 bases, there was a span of 11 bases. CDR3 coding DNA: TGTGCCAGCAGTGAGGCAGGCGGAGCTAACTATGGCTACACCTTC. Translating gives CASSEAGGANYGYTF.

The sample holds many counts of this clonotype. The genes are TRBV5-1 and TRBJ2-7; 7 nucleotides align to TRBD1. CDR1 is SGHRS, CDR2 YFSETQ, per germline. The CDR3 sequence is 15 residues long. V shed 1 base and J 3 bases; nucleotides not matched to a gene: 7. CDR3 DNA sequence: TGCGCCAGCAGCTTGAAGCCAGGGGGTCTCTACGAGCAGTACGTC. Protein sequence: CASSLKPGGLYEQYV.

This clonotype has a count of ten or more. The CDR3 DNA is TGCGCCAGCAGCTTGGCAATGGGTGAAGAGACCCAGTACTTC. Its protein product is CASSLAMGEETQYF. This chain uses TRBV5-1 with TRBJ2-5; D gene unclear. Germline CDR1 and CDR2: SGHRS and YFSETQ. The CDR3 totals 14 residues. V dropped 0 bases and J dropped 3 bases, with 9 bases sitting between them.

This sequence joins TRBV5-1 and TRBJ1-4; TRBD1 is a possible D gene (5 bases). Germline CDR1 SGHRS, CDR2 YFSETQ. Deletions cut 0 bases from V and 7 bases from J, with 16 bases between. The CDR3 loop spans 16 amino acids. The CDR3 is CASSLGRGNVGEKLFF. DNA for the CDR3: TGCGCCAGCAGCTTGGGACGGGGGAATGTAGGTGAAAAACTGTTTTTT.

This clonotype was counted only a few times. V gene TRBV6-6 combines with J gene TRBJ1-6, with 8 bases fitting TRBD1. Germline V gene sequence: CDR1 MNHNY, CDR2 SVGAGI (reference sequence). The CDR3 covers 15 residues. Trimming removed 5 bases from V and 7 bases from J; junction bases left unmatched: 7. The chain's CDR3 is CASSQDRGINSPLHF. CDR3 in DNA: TGTGCCAGCAGTCAAGACAGGGGAATCAATTCACCCCTCCACTTT.

In this sample, this clonotype turned up many times. V is TRBV12-3 or TRBV12-4 and J is TRBJ2-3; 7 bases match TRBD1. Unmatched junction bases numbered 8, after V lost 1 base and J lost 4 bases. The CDR3 extends over 16 amino acids. CDR3 sequence (DNA): TGTGCCAGCAGTTTAGTTCCAGGGGGAAAATCAGATACGCAGTATTTT. Translated, it gives CASSLVPGGKSDTQYF.

J is TRBJ1-2 and V is TRBV12-3 or TRBV12-4; no definite D call. The CDR3 covers 13 residues. Trimming shortened V by 4 bases and J by 8 bases, and 14 bases separated the two germline ends. The CDR3 protein is CASSYDTTGGYTF. CDR3 DNA: TGTGCCAGCAGTTACGATACTACTGGAGGCTACACCTTC.

CDR3 in DNA: TGTGCCACCAAATCGGAGAGGGATTCACCCCTCCACTTT. Amino acid sequence: CATKSERDSPLHF. The chain employs TRBV2 and TRBJ1-6; D unresolved. This CDR3 comprises 13 residues. Germline CDR1 SNHLY, CDR2 FYNNEI. V lost 10 bases and J lost 8, with 15 bases in between.

This clonotype was detected a few times. The chain uses TRBV6-6 and TRBJ1-1; tentatively, D is TRBD1 (6 bases). The CDR3 sequence is 15 residues long. V shed 7 bases and J shed 5 bases, with 20 bases lying between them. Germline CDR1 and CDR2: MNHNY and SVGAGI (reference sequence). CDR3 in amino acids: CASTSYQGIRTEAFF. The CDR3 nucleotides read TGTGCCAGCACCTCCTATCAGGGGATTCGGACTGAAGCTTTCTTT.

The chain combines TRBV7-2 with TRBJ2-3; 8 nucleotides match TRBD2. Germline values: CDR1 SGHTA, CDR2 FQGNSA. V trimming: 2 bases; J trimming: 4 bases; junction bases outside the gene matches: 2. The CDR3 extends over 14 amino acids. For the CDR3, the DNA is TGTGCCAGCAGCTTATCGGGGGGGCCAGATACGCAGTATTTT. It is translated as CASSLSGGPDTQYF.

There are a few counts of this clonotype. The gene calls are TRBV4-1 and TRBJ2-1, with D unresolved. Between the trimmed V and J ends, which lost 0 bases and 10 bases, there was a span of 7 bases. CDR3 length: 12 amino acids. Germline V lookup: CDR1 MGHRA, CDR2 YSYEKL. CDR3 nucleotides: TGCGCCAGCAGCCAAGATTACCAAGAGCAGTTCTTC. Its translation: CASSQDYQEQFF.

This clonotype has just a few counts. The gene calls are TRBV5-6 and TRBJ2-7; TRBD1 or TRBD2 may be the D gene (5 bases each). The CDR3 runs to 12 residues. Trimming took 4 bases from V and 2 from J, leaving 7 bases between them. Per germline, CDR1 SGHDT and CDR2 YYEEEE. CDR3 nucleotide sequence: TGTGCCAGCAGCGTGGGACCCTACGAGCAGTACGTC. This sequence encodes CASSVGPYEQYV.

This clonotype was seen ten or more times. The chain links TRBV5-1 to TRBJ2-3; D gene ambiguous. The ends were cut back, 3 bases at V and 9 bases at J, with 17 bases in the middle. The germline V gene encodes CDR1 SGHRS and CDR2 YFSETQ. The CDR3 length is 14 residues. This chain's CDR3 is CASSSQGPAGTQYF. The CDR3 bases are TGCGCCAGCAGCTCCCAAGGTCCGGCAGGAACGCAGTATTTT.

A few counts support this clonotype. V and J are TRBV4-2 and TRBJ1-2, with 7 bases lining up with TRBD1. The V and J ends lost 5 bases and 3 bases, in that order; junction bases with no gene match: 0. This CDR3 contains 12 residues. The germline gives CDR1 LGHNA, CDR2 YNFKEQ. The CDR3 spells CASSGQDYGYTF. The CDR3 DNA follows: TGTGCCAGCAGCGGACAGGACTATGGCTACACCTTC.

This clonotype was picked up a small number of times. The V gene is TRBV5-6, the J gene TRBJ1-6; TRBD1 agrees at 8 bases. J lost 0 bases, V lost 1 base, and 3 bases had no gene match. The germline gives CDR1 SGHDT, CDR2 YYEEEE. This CDR3 is built from 17 residues. The CDR3 is CASSLTGGSSYNSPLHF. CDR3 bases: TGTGCCAGCAGCTTGACAGGGGGTTCCTCCTATAATTCACCCCTCCACTTT.